This T cell receptor beta chain is drawn from a study of identical twins. Template switching added a universal primer site, and cDNA bore unique molecular identifiers. One entry per CDR3 protein, called by TCRdb with MiXCR from the 5' RACE reads. The profile shows 300,000 to 350,000 distinct CDR3 sequences, 10% to 15% of them singletons. The V end was cut by 5 bases, the J end by 5 bases, with 18 bases between. This CDR3 spans 15 amino acids. Germline V gene data show CDR1 as MNHEY and CDR2 as SMNVEV (reference sequence). The table lists this clonotype with a few counts. This sample was also put to use in a study of yellow fever vaccine responses in identical twins.

The clonotype was recovered from a woman aged 18-35 years in good health. Material: CD8+ T cells sorted from blood. This chain uses TRBV27 with TRBJ2-5, with TRBD1 as a possible D gene (7 bases). CDR3 nucleotide sequence: TGTGCCAGCAGTCCCCTGCAGGGGGACTTGGAGACCCAGTACTTC. It specifies CASSPLQGDLETQYF.